What follows are 24 T cell receptor beta chains derived from one specimen sequenced in a study of control samples from healthy donors and cancer patients. The assay was immunoSEQ multiplex PCR, and TCRdb's table has in-frame clones only and misses some. The data show around 130,000 clones, with roughly 95% seen just once and 3.6% held by the top ten. The sample comprised blood. The receptors originated from a man aged 25 to 45 in good health.

The rearrangement links TRBV28 to TRBJ1-3; a possible D gene is TRBD1 (6 bases). The CDR3 sequence is 16 residues long. CDR1 and CDR2 from the germline V gene are MDHEN and SYDVKM. Trimming cost V 6 bases and J 4 bases, with 19 bases left between them. The CDR3 sequence is CASSPLGGRIGNTIYF. The CDR3 region has the DNA TGTGCCAGCAGCCCTCTCGGGGGGCGAATCGGAAACACCATATATTTT.

This clone came up once. The chain uses TRBV27 and TRBJ2-1, with 10 bases that match TRBD2. The germline V gene encodes CDR1 MNHEY and CDR2 SMNVEV (reference sequence). This CDR3 has 16 amino acids. V trimming: 3 bases; J trimming: 8 bases; junction bases outside the gene matches: 10. CDR3 region: CASSFRPAGGPYEQFF. The CDR3 bases are TGTGCCAGCAGTTTCCGTCCAGCGGGGGGGCCCTATGAGCAGTTCTTC.

The chain recombines TRBV3-1 (or the pseudogene TRBV3-2) with TRBJ2-7; D tentatively reads TRBD1 or TRBD2 (5 bases each). V was pared by 3 bases and J by 7 bases, with 19 bases between. The CDR3 spans 15 residues. CDR1 is LGHDT and CDR2 is YNNKEL in the germline V gene (reference sequence). The CDR3 DNA follows: TGTGCCAGCAGCCAGGGGGAAAGGGAGAGGGAGGAGCAGTACTTC. Translating gives CASSQGEREREEQYF.

This chain connects TRBV5-1 to TRBJ1-1, with a weak D call TRBD1 (5 bases). Deletions cut 6 bases from V and 4 bases from J, with 16 bases between. Germline V gene data show CDR1 as SGHRS and CDR2 as YFSETQ. The CDR3 sequence is 14 residues long. CDR3 nucleotides: TGCGCCAGCAACGTGGGGAGGGGAGGCACTGAAGCTTTCTTT. Its translation is CASNVGRGGTEAFF. Based on the CDR3 plus reference TRBV5-1 and TRBJ1-1, the full variable domain is KAGVTQTPRYLIKTRGQQVTLSCSPISGHRSVSWYQQTPGQGLQFLFEYFSETQRNKGNFPGRFSGRQFSNSRSEMNVSTLELGDSALYLCASNVGRGGTEAFFGQGTRLTVV.

J is TRBJ1-2 and V is TRBV7-2, with D perhaps TRBD1 (6 bases). Looked up from germline, CDR1 is SGHTA and CDR2 is FQGNSA. The CDR3 covers 12 residues. Trimming stripped 5 bases from V and 8 bases from J, with 12 bases between. The CDR3 DNA is TGTGCCAGCAGCGATCTAGGGGGAGGCTACACCTTC. Protein product: CASSDLGGGYTF. The full variable domain, completed using reference TRBV7-2 and TRBJ1-2, is GAGVSQSPSNKVTEKGKDVELRCDPISGHTALYWYRQSLGQGLEFLIYFQGNSAPDKSGLPSDRFSAERTGGSVSTLTIQRTQQEDSAVYLCASSDLGGGYTFGSGTRLTVV.

The CDR3 region has the DNA TGCGCCAGCAGTCCCAGCTGCAATCAGCCCCAGCATTTT. This sequence encodes CASSPSCNQPQHF. This chain connects TRBV23-1 to TRBJ1-5, with D uncertain. TRBV23-1 is placed among ORFs of uncertain function. This CDR3 comprises 13 residues. The V gene lost 4 bases and the J gene lost 2 bases, with 6 bases spanning the gap.

The V and J genes are TRBV2 and TRBJ1-1; 8 nucleotides match TRBD1. CDR3 length equals 12 residues. Germline lookup yields CDR1 SNHLY and CDR2 FYNNEI. V gave up 3 bases and J gave up 8 bases; unmatched junction bases: 2. In DNA, the CDR3 is TGTGCCAGCAGTGAGGCAGGGGGCGAAGCTTTCTTT. Its translation: CASSEAGGEAFF.

The chain carries TRBV11-2 and TRBJ2-7; no firm D call. Germline CDR1 is SGHAT and CDR2 is FQNNGV. With 1 base removed from V and 2 bases from J, the gap between germline ends came to 12 bases. The CDR3 covers 15 residues. CDR3: CASSLVPLGTYEQYF. The CDR3 DNA follows: TGTGCCAGCAGCTTAGTCCCCCTGGGGACCTACGAGCAGTACTTC.

The rearrangement uses TRBV6-1 and TRBJ2-7, with 8 bases lining up with TRBD1. Germline V lookup: CDR1 MNHNS, CDR2 SASEGT. With V trimmed by 2 bases and J by 3 bases, 3 bases remained unmatched. The CDR3 has 14 residues. In nucleotides, the CDR3 is TGTGCCAGCAGTGAACGGGACAGGAACTACGAGCAGTACTTC. It codes for CASSERDRNYEQYF.

This clone was recorded once. The CDR3 protein is CASSPRLAGGQETQYF. In DNA form, the CDR3 reads TGTGCCAGCTCACCCAGACTAGCGGGGGGCCAAGAGACCCAGTACTTC. The V and J genes are TRBV18 and TRBJ2-5, with 13 nucleotides matching TRBD2. The germline V gene has CDR1 KGHSH and CDR2 LQKENI. V lost 3 bases to trimming and J lost 1 base; unmatched junction nucleotides: 2. The CDR3 extends over 16 amino acids.

This clone was seen only a few times. Here the CDR3 DNA reads TGCAGTTTCCTAGCGGCCAAAAACATTCAGTACTTC. It specifies CSFLAAKNIQYF. This chain joins TRBV29-1 and TRBJ2-4, with a possible D match to TRBD2 (6 bases). From germline, CDR1 is SQVTM and CDR2 ANQGSEA. The CDR3 consists of 12 residues.

This clone was recorded only once. This chain connects TRBV6-5 to TRBJ2-1; TRBD1 agrees at 8 bases. J was trimmed by 0 bases and V by 0 bases; bases with no gene match: 1. Germline V lookup: CDR1 MNHEY, CDR2 SVGAGI. The CDR3 is 16 amino acids. Here the CDR3 DNA reads TGTGCCAGCAGTTACTCGACAGGGGCCTCCTACAATGAGCAGTTCTTC. Residues: CASSYSTGASYNEQFF.

CDR3 DNA sequence: TGTGCCAGCAGCCTCCAGGTTCCCCCCTACGAGCAGTACTTC. Translating it yields CASSLQVPPYEQYF. This chain joins TRBV7-8 and TRBJ2-7; D unresolved. V was pared by 5 bases and J by 2 bases, with 13 bases between. The CDR3 loop spans 14 amino acids. The germline gives CDR1 SGHVS, CDR2 FQNEAQ.

J is TRBJ2-7 and V is TRBV7-2; D is possibly TRBD2 (5 bases). There are 15 residues in the CDR3. The V and J ends lost 3 bases and 12 bases respectively, with 24 bases between them. Germline CDR1 SGHTA, CDR2 FQGNSA. CDR3 residues: CASSLVPKRTERRYF. The CDR3 region has the DNA TGTGCCAGCAGCTTGGTCCCGAAGCGGACCGAACGGCGGTACTTC.

The chain is built from TRBV9 and TRBJ1-2, with TRBD1 identical over 7 bases. The germline gives CDR1 SGDLS, CDR2 YYNGEE. The CDR3 is made up of 14 amino acids. The J segment lost 7 bases and the V segment lost 0 bases, leaving 6 bases of the junction unmatched. CDR3 residues: CASSVDEGGRGYTF. As DNA, the CDR3 is TGTGCCAGCAGCGTAGATGAAGGGGGCCGTGGCTACACCTTC.

The chain recombines TRBV12-3 or TRBV12-4 with TRBJ1-5; D unresolved. Trimming stripped 2 bases from V and 3 bases from J, with 5 bases between. The CDR3 is 13 residues long. CDR3 protein: CASSLYNNQPQHF. Here the CDR3 DNA reads TGTGCCAGCAGTTTATACAACAATCAGCCCCAGCATTTT.

The CDR3: CASSQDESLAKNIQYF. DNA for the CDR3: TGTGCCAGCAGCCAAGACGAGTCGTTAGCCAAAAACATTCAGTACTTC. V usage is TRBV3-1 (or the pseudogene TRBV3-2) and J usage is TRBJ2-4, with D hard to call. The CDR3 runs 16 residues. Trimming cost V 0 bases and J 0 bases, with 9 bases left between them. Germline lookup yields CDR1 LGHDT and CDR2 YNNKEL (reference sequence).

The chain carries TRBV7-2 and TRBJ2-7; the match to TRBD1 covers 9 bases. V was clipped by 4 bases and J by 5 bases; unmatched bases: 6. The CDR3 spans 14 residues. Per germline, CDR1 SGHTA and CDR2 FQGNSA. CDR3 region: CASSSRDRVHEQYF. In DNA form, the CDR3 reads TGTGCCAGCAGCTCCCGGGACAGGGTCCACGAGCAGTACTTC. The variable domain in full, with the rest retrieved from reference TRBV7-2 and TRBJ2-7, is GAGVSQSPSNKVTEKGKDVELRCDPISGHTALYWYRQSLGQGLEFLIYFQGNSAPDKSGLPSDRFSAERTGGSVSTLTIQRTQQEDSAVYLCASSSRDRVHEQYFGPGTRLTVT.

This chain connects TRBV27 to TRBJ1-2, with D tentatively TRBD1 (5 bases). This CDR3 is 14 amino acids long. V was clipped by 5 bases and J by 4 bases, with 14 bases between them. The germline gives CDR1 MNHEY, CDR2 SMNVEV (reference sequence). The CDR3 coding sequence is TGTGCCAGCAGTGAAACCCCAGGGATCTATGGCTACACCTTC. It encodes CASSETPGIYGYTF.

A word on this clone: The junction departs from germline at one end; a sequencing error may be responsible. The gene calls are TRBV6-6 and TRBJ1-6; D perhaps matches TRBD1 (5 bases). CDR1 MNHNY and CDR2 SVGAGI come from the germline V gene (reference sequence). This CDR3 comprises 11 residues. CDR3 sequence (DNA): TGTGCCAGCAGTTACGGGGCCGGCCACTACTTT. This codes for CASSYGAGHYF.

This sequence joins TRBV4-3 and TRBJ1-1, with D unclear. Germline-derived CDR1 and CDR2 are LGHNA and YSLEER. The CDR3 is 12 amino acids. V gave up 1 base and J gave up 10 bases, with 10 bases separating them. The CDR3 region has the DNA TGCGCCAGCAGCCAAGGAGAGGGTCGAGCTTTCTTT. This codes for CASSQGEGRAFF.

The chain recombines TRBV5-1 with TRBJ1-4; D gene uncertain. The germline V gene has CDR1 SGHRS and CDR2 YFSETQ. V dropped 6 bases and J dropped 0 bases, with 15 bases sitting between them. The CDR3 totals 16 residues. This chain's CDR3 is CASTREGGTTNEKLFF. The CDR3 DNA is TGCGCCAGCACCCGAGAGGGAGGGACAACTAATGAAAAACTGTTTTTT. The full variable domain, completed using reference TRBV5-1 and TRBJ1-4, is KAGVTQTPRYLIKTRGQQVTLSCSPISGHRSVSWYQQTPGQGLQFLFEYFSETQRNKGNFPGRFSGRQFSNSRSEMNVSTLELGDSALYLCASTREGGTTNEKLFFGSGTQLSVL.

The J gene is TRBJ2-3, the V gene TRBV2; TRBD2 agrees at 12 bases. The germline V gene has CDR1 SNHLY and CDR2 FYNNEI. This CDR3 region has 19 residues. The V segment lost 0 bases and the J segment 2 bases; nucleotides outside the gene matches: 9. CDR3 nucleotide sequence: TGTGCCAGCAGTGAAGCTCTAGCGGGGGGGCTCAGGGACACAGATACGCAGTATTTT. This encodes CASSEALAGGLRDTDTQYF.

The V and J genes are TRBV9 and TRBJ1-3; D is ambiguous. V was pared by 0 bases and J by 0 bases, with 7 bases between. The CDR3 loop spans 15 amino acids. The germline V gene has CDR1 SGDLS and CDR2 YYNGEE. For the CDR3, the DNA is TGTGCCAGCAGCGTAGCGGGGAGCTCTGGAAACACCATATATTTT. As protein: CASSVAGSSGNTIYF.